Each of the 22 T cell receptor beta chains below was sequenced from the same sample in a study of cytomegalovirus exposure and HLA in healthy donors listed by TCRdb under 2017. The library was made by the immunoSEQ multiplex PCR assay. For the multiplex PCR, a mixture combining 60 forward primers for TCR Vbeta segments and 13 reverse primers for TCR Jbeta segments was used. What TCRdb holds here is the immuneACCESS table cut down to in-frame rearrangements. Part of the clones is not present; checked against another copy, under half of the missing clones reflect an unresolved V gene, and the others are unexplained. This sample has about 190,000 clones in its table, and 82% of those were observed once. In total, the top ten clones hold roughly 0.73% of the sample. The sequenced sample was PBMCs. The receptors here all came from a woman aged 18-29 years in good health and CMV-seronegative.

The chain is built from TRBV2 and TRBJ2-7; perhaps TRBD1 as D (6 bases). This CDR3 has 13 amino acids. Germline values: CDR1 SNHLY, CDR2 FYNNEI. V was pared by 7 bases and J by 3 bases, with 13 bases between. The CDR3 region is CASKWSGVYEQYF. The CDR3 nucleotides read TGTGCCAGCAAGTGGTCAGGGGTCTACGAGCAGTACTTC.

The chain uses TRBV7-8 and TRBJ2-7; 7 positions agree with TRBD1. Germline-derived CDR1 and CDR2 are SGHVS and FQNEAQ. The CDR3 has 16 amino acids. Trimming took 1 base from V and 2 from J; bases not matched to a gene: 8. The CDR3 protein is CASSLGVRGQTYEQYF. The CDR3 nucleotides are TGTGCCAGCAGCTTAGGGGTACGGGGACAGACCTACGAGCAGTACTTC.

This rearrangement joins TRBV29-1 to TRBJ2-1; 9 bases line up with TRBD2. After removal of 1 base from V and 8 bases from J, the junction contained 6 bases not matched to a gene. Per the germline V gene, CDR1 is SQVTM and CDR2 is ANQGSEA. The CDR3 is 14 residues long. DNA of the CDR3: TGCAGCGTTGAAGCGCGGGAGGGCCCCTATGAGCAGTTCTTC. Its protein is CSVEAREGPYEQFF.

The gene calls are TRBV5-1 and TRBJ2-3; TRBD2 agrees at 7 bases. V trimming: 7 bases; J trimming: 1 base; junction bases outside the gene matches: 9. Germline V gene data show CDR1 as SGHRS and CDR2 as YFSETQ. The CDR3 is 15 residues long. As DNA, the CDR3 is TGCGCCAGCGGATGGGGTACTAGCGGCACAGATACGCAGTATTTT. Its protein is CASGWGTSGTDTQYF.

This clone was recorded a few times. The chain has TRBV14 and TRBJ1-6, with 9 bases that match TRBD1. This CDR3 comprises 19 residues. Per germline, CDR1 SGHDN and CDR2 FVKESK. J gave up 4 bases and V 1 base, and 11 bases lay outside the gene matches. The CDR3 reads CASSQAPGQGLWYNSPLHF. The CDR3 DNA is TGTGCCAGCAGCCAAGCACCGGGACAGGGATTATGGTATAATTCACCCCTCCACTTT.

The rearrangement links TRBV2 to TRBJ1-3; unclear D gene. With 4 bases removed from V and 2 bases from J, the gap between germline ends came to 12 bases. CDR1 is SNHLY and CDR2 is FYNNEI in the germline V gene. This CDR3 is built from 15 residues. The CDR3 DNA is TGTGCCAGCAGTGTCCAGTCAGTTCCTGGAAACACCATATATTTT. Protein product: CASSVQSVPGNTIYF.

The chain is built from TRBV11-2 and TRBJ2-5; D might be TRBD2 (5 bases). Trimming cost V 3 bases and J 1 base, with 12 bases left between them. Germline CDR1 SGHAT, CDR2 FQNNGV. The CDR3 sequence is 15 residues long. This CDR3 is CASSFGLSSQETQYF. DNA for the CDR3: TGTGCCAGCAGCTTTGGACTGTCATCCCAAGAGACCCAGTACTTC.

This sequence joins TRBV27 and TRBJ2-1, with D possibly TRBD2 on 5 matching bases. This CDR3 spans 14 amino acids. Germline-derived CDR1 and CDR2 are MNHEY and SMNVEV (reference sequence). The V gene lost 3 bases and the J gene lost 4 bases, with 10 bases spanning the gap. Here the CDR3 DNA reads TGTGCCAGCAGTTTGGGAGTGTCATACAATGAGCAGTTCTTC. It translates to CASSLGVSYNEQFF.

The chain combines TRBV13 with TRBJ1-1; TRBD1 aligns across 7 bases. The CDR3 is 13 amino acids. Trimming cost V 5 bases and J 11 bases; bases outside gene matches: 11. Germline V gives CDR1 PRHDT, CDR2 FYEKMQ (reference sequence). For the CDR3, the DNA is TGTGCCAGCAGCCCCCGACAGGGCGAATCGGCTTTCTTT. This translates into CASSPRQGESAFF.

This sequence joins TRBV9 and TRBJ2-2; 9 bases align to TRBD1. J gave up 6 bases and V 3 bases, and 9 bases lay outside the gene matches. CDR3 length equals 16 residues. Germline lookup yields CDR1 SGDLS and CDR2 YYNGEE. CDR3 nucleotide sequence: TGTGCCAGCAGCGCGACCGGGACAGGGATGCCCGGGGAGCTGTTTTTT. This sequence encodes CASSATGTGMPGELFF.

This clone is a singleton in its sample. This CDR3 is CASSLEQGNTEAFF. The CDR3 DNA follows: TGTGCCAGCAGCTTAGAGCAGGGAAACACTGAAGCTTTCTTT. The genes are TRBV11-3 and TRBJ1-1, with TRBD1 as a possible D gene (5 bases). Trimming stripped 0 bases from V and 2 bases from J, with 7 bases between. Germline CDR1 is SGHNT and CDR2 is YENEEA. There are 14 residues in the CDR3.

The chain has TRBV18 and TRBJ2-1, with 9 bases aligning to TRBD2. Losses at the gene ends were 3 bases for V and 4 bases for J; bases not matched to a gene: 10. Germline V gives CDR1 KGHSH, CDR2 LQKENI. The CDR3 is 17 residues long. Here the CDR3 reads CASSPARGGLGYNEQFF. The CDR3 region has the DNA TGTGCCAGCTCACCGGCGCGGGGGGGCCTCGGGTACAATGAGCAGTTCTTC.

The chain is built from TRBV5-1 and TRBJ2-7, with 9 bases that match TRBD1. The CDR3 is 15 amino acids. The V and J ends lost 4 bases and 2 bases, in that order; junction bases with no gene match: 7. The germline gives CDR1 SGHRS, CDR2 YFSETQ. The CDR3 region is CASSAQDRGTYEQYF. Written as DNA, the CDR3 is TGCGCCAGCAGCGCCCAGGACAGGGGAACCTACGAGCAGTACTTC.

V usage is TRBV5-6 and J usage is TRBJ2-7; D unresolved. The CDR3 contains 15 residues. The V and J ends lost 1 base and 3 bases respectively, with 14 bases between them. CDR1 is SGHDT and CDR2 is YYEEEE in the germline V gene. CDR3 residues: CASSLTSVLGYEQYF. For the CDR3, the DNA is TGTGCCAGCAGCTTGACGAGCGTTCTTGGCTACGAGCAGTACTTC.

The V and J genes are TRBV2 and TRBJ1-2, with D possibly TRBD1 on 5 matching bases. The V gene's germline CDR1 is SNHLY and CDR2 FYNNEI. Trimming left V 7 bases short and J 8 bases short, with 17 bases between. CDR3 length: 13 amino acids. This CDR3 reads CASTGSTGTGYTF. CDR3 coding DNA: TGTGCCAGCACGGGTTCCACAGGAACGGGCTACACCTTC.

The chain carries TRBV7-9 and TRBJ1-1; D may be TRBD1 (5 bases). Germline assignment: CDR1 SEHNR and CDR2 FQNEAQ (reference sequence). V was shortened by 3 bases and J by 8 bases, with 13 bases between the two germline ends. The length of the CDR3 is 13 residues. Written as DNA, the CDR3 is TGTGCCAGCAGCTTGGGGGTGGGGGGGGAAGCTTTCTTT. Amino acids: CASSLGVGGEAFF.

The CDR3 loop reads CASSLALGGPGSGNTIYF. The CDR3 DNA sequence: TGTGCCAGCAGCTTAGCGCTGGGGGGGCCAGGATCTGGAAACACCATATATTTT. The chain links TRBV7-9 to TRBJ1-3; D may be TRBD1 (6 bases). Germline V gene lookup returns CDR1 SEHNR and CDR2 FQNEAQ (reference sequence). This CDR3 is built from 18 residues. Between the trimmed V and J ends, which lost 0 bases and 1 base, there was a span of 16 bases.

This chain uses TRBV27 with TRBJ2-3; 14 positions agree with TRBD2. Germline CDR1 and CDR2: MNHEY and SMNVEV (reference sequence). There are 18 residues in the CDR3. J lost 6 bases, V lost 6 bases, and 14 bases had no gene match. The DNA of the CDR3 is TGTGCCAGCAGGTCGACTAGCGGGGGGGACCTAGGCGGGGATACGCAGTATTTT. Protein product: CASRSTSGGDLGGDTQYF.

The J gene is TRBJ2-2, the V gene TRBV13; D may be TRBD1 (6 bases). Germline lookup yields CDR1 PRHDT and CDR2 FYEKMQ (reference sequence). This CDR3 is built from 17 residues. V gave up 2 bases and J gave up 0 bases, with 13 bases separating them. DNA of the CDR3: TGTGCCAGCAGCTTACTTCAGGGGCTCGCGAACACCGGGGAGCTGTTTTTT. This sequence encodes CASSLLQGLANTGELFF.

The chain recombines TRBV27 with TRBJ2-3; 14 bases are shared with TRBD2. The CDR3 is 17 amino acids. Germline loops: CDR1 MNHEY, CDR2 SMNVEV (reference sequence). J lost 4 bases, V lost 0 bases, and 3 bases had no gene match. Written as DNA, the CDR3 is TGTGCCAGCAGTTTATCTCGGACTAGCGGGGGGTCAGATACGCAGTATTTT. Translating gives CASSLSRTSGGSDTQYF.

The DNA for the CDR3 is TGTGCCAGCAGCGCGGGGCGGGGGACAGATACGCAGTATTTT. Its translation is CASSAGRGTDTQYF. This chain uses TRBV9 with TRBJ2-3; TRBD2 matches 7 bases. This CDR3 is 14 amino acids long. J was trimmed by 3 bases and V by 3 bases; bases with no gene match: 4. Germline lookup yields CDR1 SGDLS and CDR2 YYNGEE.

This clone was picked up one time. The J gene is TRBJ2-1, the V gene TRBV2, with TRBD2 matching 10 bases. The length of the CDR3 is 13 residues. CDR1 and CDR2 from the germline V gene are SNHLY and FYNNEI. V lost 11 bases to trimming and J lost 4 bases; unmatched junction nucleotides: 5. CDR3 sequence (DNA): TGTGCCCGACGGACTAGCGGTTACAATGAGCAGTTCTTC. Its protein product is CARRTSGYNEQFF.